These 8 T cell receptor beta chains originate from one sample sequenced in a study of T cells after yellow fever vaccination. TCRdb re-derived calls from the 5' RACE reads in MiXCR, one entry per CDR3 protein. The table has 300,000 to 400,000 distinct CDR3 sequences, around 8.1% seen once. The specimen comprised PBMCs, sampled 35 to 50 days after the first yellow fever vaccination. The receptors were sampled from a man aged 18 to 30 who received the YFV17D yellow fever vaccine.

On this clonotype itself: Its ends do not fully match the called genes, so a read error is possible. V usage is TRBV5-1 and J usage is TRBJ1-6; D call uncertain. The CDR3 loop spans 15 amino acids. CDR1 and CDR2 (germline): SGHRS, YFSETQ. The CDR3, as DNA: TGCGCCAGCAGCGAGACCGGGTCTTGGGGTTCATCCCTCCACTTT. It yields the protein CASSETGSWGSSLHF.

This clonotype was counted only a few times. The rearrangement uses TRBV7-2 and TRBJ2-7; D unclear. V lost 5 bases and J lost 3, with 11 bases in between. CDR1 and CDR2 (germline): SGHTA, FQGNSA. The CDR3 covers 13 residues. CDR3 bases: TGTGCCAGCAGCCTACAAGTGGACTACGAGCAGTACTTC. Translating it yields CASSLQVDYEQYF.

The CDR3 region is CASSGGLLPPGELFF. CDR3 nucleotide sequence: TGTGCCAGCAGTGGAGGCCTACTTCCCCCTGGGGAGCTGTTTTTT. The chain employs TRBV6-1 and TRBJ2-2; the D is unclear. Germline values: CDR1 MNHNS, CDR2 SASEGT. The CDR3 extends over 15 amino acids. V was trimmed by 4 bases and J by 8 bases, leaving 17 bases between them.

The chain recombines TRBV3-1 with TRBJ2-1; a possible D gene is TRBD1 (5 bases). CDR1 LGHDT and CDR2 YNNKEL come from the germline V gene (reference sequence). The germline V and J ends were trimmed by 2 bases and 3 bases, with 8 bases remaining between them. The CDR3 totals 14 residues. The CDR3 region has the DNA TGTGCCAGCAGCCAATTCGGACACTACAATGAGCAGTTCTTC. Its protein is CASSQFGHYNEQFF.

This clonotype was counted between two and nine times. This chain uses TRBV29-1 with TRBJ2-7, with 10 bases that match TRBD1. Germline V gives CDR1 SQVTM, CDR2 ANQGSEA. Trimming cost V 5 bases and J 2 bases; bases outside gene matches: 12. This CDR3 comprises 16 residues. The CDR3 sequence: CSVTGTGDPGAYEQYF. In DNA, the CDR3 is TGCAGCGTTACCGGGACAGGGGACCCTGGCGCCTACGAGCAGTACTTC.

This clonotype came up a few times. The rearrangement joins TRBV7-9 to TRBJ1-2; D perhaps matches TRBD1 (5 bases). The CDR3 totals 12 residues. Trimming stripped 3 bases from V and 8 bases from J, with 10 bases between. Per germline, CDR1 SEHNR and CDR2 FQNEAQ (reference sequence). This CDR3 reads CASSFPGAGYTF. The CDR3 nucleotides are TGTGCCAGCAGCTTTCCCGGGGCGGGCTACACCTTC.

The sample holds a few counts of this clonotype. The chain links TRBV5-6 to TRBJ1-4; D gene ambiguous. The germline CDR1 and CDR2 sequences are SGHDT and YYEEEE. The CDR3 spans 15 residues. The V end was cut by 2 bases, the J end by 0 bases, with 8 bases between. The chain's CDR3 is CASSLIGATNEKLFF. The CDR3 DNA is TGTGCCAGCAGCTTAATAGGAGCAACTAATGAAAAACTGTTTTTT.

This clonotype was counted at least ten times. The V gene is TRBV5-1, the J gene TRBJ2-5; TRBD2 aligns across 10 bases. The V and J ends lost 4 bases and 1 base, in that order; junction bases with no gene match: 1. The CDR3 spans 14 residues. From germline, CDR1 is SGHRS and CDR2 YFSETQ. This CDR3 is CASSPSGGQETQYF. Written as DNA, the CDR3 is TGCGCCAGCAGCCCTAGCGGGGGCCAAGAGACCCAGTACTTC.